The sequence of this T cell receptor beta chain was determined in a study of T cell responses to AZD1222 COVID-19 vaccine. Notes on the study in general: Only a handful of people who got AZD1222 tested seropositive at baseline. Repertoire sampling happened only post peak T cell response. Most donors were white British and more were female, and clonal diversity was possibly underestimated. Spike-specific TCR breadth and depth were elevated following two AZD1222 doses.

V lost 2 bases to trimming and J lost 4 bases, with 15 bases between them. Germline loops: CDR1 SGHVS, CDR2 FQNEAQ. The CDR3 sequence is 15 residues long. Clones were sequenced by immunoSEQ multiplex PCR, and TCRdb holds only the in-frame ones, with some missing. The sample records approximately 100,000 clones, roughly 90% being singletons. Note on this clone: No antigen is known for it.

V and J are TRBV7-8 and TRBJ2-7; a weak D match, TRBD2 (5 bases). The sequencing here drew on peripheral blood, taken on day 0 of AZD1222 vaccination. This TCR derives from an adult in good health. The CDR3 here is CASSLQTGSLYEQYF. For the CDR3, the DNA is TGTGCCAGCAGCTTACAGACGGGGAGTTTATACGAGCAGTACTTC.